What follows is one T cell receptor beta chain and its context. Here immunoSEQ multiplex PCR was the method, and the copy in TCRdb shows in-frame clones only, minus some. This sample has roughly 46,000 clones; roughly four fifths occur once, and the top ten carry nearly 7.5%. The data stem from a study of blood T cell repertoires in COVID-19. This CDR3 has 14 residues. Trimming pared 0 bases from V and 10 bases from J, leaving 14 bases between. Germline V gene sequence: CDR1 SGHRS, CDR2 YFSETQ. The sequence was obtained from a man aged 60-69 years with active COVID-19. Sequencing used peripheral blood. J is TRBJ2-1 and V is TRBV5-1, with a weak D call TRBD2 (5 bases). In DNA, the CDR3 is TGCGCCAGCAGCTTGGAGGGTAGCCCGGGGGAGCAGTTCTTC. Its translation is CASSLEGSPGEQFF.